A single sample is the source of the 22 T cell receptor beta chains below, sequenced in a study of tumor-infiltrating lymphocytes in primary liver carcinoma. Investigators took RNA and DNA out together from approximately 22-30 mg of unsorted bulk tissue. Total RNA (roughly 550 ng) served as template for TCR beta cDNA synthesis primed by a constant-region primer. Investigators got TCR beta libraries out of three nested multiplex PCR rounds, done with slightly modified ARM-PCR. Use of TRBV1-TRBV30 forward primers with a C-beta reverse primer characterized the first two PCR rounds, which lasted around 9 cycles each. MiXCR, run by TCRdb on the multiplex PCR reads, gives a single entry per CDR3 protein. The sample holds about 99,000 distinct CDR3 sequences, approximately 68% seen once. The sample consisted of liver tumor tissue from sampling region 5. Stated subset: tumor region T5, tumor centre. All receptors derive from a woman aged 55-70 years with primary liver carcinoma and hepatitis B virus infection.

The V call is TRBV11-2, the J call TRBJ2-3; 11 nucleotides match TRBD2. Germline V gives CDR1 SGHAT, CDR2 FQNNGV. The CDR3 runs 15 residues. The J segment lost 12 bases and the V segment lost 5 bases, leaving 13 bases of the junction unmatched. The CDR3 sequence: CASSPGLAGPDIQYF. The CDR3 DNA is TGTGCCAGCAGCCCTGGACTAGCGGGTCCAGATATTCAGTATTTT.

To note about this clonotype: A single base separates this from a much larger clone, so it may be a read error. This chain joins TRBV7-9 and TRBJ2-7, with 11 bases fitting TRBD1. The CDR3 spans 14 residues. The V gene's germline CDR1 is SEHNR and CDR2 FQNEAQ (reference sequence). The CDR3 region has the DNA TGTGCCAGCAGCCGGACAGGGGGCGACTACAAGCAGTACTTC. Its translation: CASSRTGGDYKQYF.

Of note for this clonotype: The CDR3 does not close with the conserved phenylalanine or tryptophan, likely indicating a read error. CDR3 loop: CASSPGTSGSDTQYL. The CDR3 bases are TGTGCCAGCAGCCCAGGGACTAGTGGGAGCGATACGCAGTATTTA. The genes are TRBV4-2 and TRBJ2-3; TRBD2 aligns across 8 bases. CDR1 LGHNA and CDR2 YNFKEQ come from the germline V gene. The CDR3 runs 15 residues. V shed 4 bases, J shed 6 bases, and the junction held 9 bases outside the gene matches.

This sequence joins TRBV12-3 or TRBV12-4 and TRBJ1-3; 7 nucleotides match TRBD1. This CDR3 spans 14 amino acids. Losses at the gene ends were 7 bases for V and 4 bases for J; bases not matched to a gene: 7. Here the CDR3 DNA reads TGTGCCAGCAATCTCCGACAGGGCGGAAACACCATATATTTT. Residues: CASNLRQGGNTIYF.

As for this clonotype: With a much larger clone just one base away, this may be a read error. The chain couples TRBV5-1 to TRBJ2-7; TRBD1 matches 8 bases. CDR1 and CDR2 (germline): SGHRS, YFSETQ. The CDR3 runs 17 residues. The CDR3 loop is CASSLGQRTGFSHEQYF. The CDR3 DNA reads TGCGCCAGCAGCTTGGGGCAACGGACAGGGTTCTCCCACGAGCAGTACTTC. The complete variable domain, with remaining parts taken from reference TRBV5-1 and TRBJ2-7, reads KAGVTQTPRYLIKTRGQQVTLSCSPISGHRSVSWYQQTPGQGLQFLFEYFSETQRNKGNFPGRFSGRQFSNSRSEMNVSTLELGDSALYLCASSLGQRTGFSHEQYFGPGTRLTVT.

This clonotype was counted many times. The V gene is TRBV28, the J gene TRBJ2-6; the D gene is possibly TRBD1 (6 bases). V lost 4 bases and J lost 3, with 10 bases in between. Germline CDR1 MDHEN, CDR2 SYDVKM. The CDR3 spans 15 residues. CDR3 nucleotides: TGTGCCAGCAGTTCACAGGGTTATGGGGCCAACGTCCTGACTTTC. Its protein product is CASSSQGYGANVLTF.

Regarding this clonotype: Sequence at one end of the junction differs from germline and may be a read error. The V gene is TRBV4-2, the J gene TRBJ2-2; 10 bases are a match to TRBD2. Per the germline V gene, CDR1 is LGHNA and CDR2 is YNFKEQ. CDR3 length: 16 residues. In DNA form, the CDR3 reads TGTGCCAACAGCCGAGGACTAGCGGAGGGGAGCGGGGAGCTGTTTTTT. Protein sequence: CANSRGLAEGSGELFF.

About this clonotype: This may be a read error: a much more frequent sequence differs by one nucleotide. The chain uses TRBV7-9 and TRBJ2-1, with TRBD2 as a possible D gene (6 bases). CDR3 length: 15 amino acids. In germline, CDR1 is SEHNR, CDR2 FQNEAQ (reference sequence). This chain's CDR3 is CASIPGGGFVNEEFF. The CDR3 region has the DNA TGTGCCAGCATCCCCGGAGGAGGGTTTGTCAATGAGGAGTTCTTC.

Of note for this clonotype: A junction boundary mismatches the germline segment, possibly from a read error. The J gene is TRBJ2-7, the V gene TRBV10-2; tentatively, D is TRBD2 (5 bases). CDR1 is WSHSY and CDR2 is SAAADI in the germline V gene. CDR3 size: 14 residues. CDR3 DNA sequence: TGCGTCAGCAGTGAGGGATCGGGGTTCGGCGAACAGTACTTC. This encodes CVSSEGSGFGEQYF.

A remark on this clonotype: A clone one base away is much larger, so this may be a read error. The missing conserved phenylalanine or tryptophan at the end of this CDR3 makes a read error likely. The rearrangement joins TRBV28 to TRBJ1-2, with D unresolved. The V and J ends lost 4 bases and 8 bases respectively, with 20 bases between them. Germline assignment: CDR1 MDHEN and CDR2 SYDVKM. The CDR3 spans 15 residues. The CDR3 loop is CASSSPNTLGRGYTL. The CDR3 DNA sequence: TGTGCCAGCAGTTCCCCCAACACCCTCGGGCGGGGCTACACCTTA.

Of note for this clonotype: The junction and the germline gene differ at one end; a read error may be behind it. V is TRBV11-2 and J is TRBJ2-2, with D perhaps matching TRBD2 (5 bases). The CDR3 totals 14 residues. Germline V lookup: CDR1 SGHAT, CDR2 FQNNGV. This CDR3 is CASSQRLNTGELYF. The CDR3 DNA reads TGTGCCAGCAGTCAAAGACTTAACACCGGGGAGCTGTATTTT. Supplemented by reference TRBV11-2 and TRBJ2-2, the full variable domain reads EAGVAQSPRYKIIEKRQSVAFWCNPISGHATLYWYQQILGQGPKLLIQFQNNGVVDDSQLPKDRFSAERLKGVDSTLKIQPAKLEDSAVYLCASSQRLNTGELYFGEGSRLTVL.

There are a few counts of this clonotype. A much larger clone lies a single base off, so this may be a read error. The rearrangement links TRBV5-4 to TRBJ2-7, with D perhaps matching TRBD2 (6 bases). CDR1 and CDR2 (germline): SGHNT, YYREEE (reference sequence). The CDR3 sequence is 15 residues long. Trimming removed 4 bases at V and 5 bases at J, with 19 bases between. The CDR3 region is CASSPEGAGLNEQYF. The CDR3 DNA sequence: TGTGCCAGCAGCCCCGAGGGTGCGGGATTAAACGAGCAGTACTTC.

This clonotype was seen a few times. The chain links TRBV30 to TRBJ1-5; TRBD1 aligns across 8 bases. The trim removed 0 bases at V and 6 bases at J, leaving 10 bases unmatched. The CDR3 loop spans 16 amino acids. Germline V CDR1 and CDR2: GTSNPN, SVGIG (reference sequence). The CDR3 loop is CAWSVRTGNGSQPQHF. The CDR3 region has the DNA TGTGCCTGGAGTGTAAGGACAGGGAATGGTAGTCAGCCCCAGCATTTT.

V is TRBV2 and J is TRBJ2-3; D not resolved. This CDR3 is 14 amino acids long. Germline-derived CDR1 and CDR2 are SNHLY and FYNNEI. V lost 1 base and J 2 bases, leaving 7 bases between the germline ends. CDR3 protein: CASSEGGLTDTQYF. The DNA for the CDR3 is TGTGCCAGCAGTGAAGGTGGGCTCACAGATACGCAGTATTTT.

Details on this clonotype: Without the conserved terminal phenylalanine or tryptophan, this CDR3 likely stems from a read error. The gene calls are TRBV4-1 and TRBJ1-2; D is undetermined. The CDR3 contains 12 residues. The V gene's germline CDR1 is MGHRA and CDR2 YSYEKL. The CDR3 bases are TGCGCCAGTAGCCCCCCACCCGGGGGCTACACCGTC. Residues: CASSPPPGGYTV.

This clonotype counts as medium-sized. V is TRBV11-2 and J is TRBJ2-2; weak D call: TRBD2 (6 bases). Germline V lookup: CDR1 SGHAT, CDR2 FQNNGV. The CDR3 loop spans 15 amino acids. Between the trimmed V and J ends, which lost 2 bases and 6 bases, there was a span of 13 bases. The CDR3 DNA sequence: TGTGCCAGCAGCTTATGGCCTAGCGTAGCCGGGGAGCTGTTTTTT. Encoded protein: CASSLWPSVAGELFF. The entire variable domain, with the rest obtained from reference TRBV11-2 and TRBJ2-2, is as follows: EAGVAQSPRYKIIEKRQSVAFWCNPISGHATLYWYQQILGQGPKLLIQFQNNGVVDDSQLPKDRFSAERLKGVDSTLKIQPAKLEDSAVYLCASSLWPSVAGELFFGEGSRLTVL.

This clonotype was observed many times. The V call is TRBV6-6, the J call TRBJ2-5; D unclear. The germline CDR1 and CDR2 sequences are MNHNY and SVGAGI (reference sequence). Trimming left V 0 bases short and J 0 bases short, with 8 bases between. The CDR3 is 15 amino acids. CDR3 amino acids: CASSYSRLDQETQYF. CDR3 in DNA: TGTGCCAGCAGTTACTCGAGGCTAGACCAAGAGACCCAGTACTTC.

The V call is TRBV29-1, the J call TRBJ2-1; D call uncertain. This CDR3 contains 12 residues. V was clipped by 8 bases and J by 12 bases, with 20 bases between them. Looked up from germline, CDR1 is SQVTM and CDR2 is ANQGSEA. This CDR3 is CSIGGVVGVQFF. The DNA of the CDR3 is TGCAGCATTGGTGGGGTAGTAGGTGTGCAGTTCTTC.

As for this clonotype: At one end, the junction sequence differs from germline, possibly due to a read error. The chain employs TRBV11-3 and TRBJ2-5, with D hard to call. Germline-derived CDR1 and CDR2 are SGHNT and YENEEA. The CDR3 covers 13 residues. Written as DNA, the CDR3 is TGTGCCAGCACACATGGTTCACAAGGGACCCAGTACTTC. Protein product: CASTHGSQGTQYF.

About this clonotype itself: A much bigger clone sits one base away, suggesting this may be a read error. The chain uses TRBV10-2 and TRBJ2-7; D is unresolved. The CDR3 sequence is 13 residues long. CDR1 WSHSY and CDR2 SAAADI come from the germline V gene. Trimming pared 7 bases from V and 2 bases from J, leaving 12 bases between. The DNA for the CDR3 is TGCGCCAGCACAGCTAGACTTACCTACGAGCAGTACTTC. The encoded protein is CASTARLTYEQYF.

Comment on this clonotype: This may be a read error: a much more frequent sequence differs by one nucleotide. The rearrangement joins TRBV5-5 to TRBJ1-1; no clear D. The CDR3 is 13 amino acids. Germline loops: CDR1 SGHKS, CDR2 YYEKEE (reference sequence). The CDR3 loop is CASSLVSNTEVFF. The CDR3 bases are TGTGCCAGCAGCTTGGTGTCGAACACTGAAGTTTTCTTT.

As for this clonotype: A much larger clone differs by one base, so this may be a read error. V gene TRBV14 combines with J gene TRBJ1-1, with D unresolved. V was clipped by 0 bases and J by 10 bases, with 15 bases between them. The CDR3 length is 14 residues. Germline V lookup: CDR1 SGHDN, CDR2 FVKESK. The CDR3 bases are TGTGCCAGCAGCCAAGATTTCACCGGTGTGGGAGCTTTCTTT. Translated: CASSQDFTGVGAFF.